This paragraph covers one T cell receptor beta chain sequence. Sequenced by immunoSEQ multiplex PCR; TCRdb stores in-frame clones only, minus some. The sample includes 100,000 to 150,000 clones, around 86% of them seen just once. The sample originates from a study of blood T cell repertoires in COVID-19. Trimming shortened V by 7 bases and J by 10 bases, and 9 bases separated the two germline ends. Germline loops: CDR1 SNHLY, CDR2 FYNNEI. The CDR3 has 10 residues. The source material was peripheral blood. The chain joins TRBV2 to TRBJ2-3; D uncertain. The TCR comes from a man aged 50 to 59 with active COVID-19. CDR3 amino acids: CASNKTSQYF. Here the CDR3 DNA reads TGTGCCAGCAACAAGACATCGCAGTATTTT. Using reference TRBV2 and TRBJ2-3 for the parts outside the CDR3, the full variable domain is EPEVTQTPSHQVTQMGQEVILRCVPISNHLYFYWYRQILGQKVEFLVSFYNNEISEKSEIFDDQFSVERPDGSNFTLKIRSTKLEDSAMYFCASNKTSQYFGPGTRLTVL.